A single sample is the source of the 29 T cell receptor beta chains below, sequenced in a study of blood T cell repertoires in COVID-19. Some clones are missing from TCRdb's copy, which holds only in-frame ones; the method was immunoSEQ multiplex PCR. The sample has 330,000 or so clones; approximately 89% are singletons. Specimen: peripheral blood. The receptors here all came from an older woman with COVID-19, enrolled during active disease.

The chain combines TRBV5-6 with TRBJ2-3, with a tentative D call TRBD1 (5 bases). This CDR3 contains 14 residues. The germline gives CDR1 SGHDT, CDR2 YYEEEE. V dropped 0 bases and J dropped 0 bases, with 5 bases sitting between them. The CDR3 DNA reads as TGTGCCAGCAGCTTGGCAGGGAGCACAGATACGCAGTATTTT. Amino acids: CASSLAGSTDTQYF.

The chain links TRBV15 to TRBJ2-7; TRBD1 aligns across 9 bases. Looked up from germline, CDR1 is LNHNV and CDR2 is YYDKDF (reference sequence). This CDR3 region has 15 residues. The trim removed 0 bases at V and 4 bases at J, leaving 4 bases unmatched. CDR3 DNA: TGTGCCACCAGCAGAGATCGACAGGGGGTTTACGAGCAGTACTTC. Translating gives CATSRDRQGVYEQYF.

This chain connects TRBV3-1 (or the pseudogene TRBV3-2) to TRBJ1-1, with D perhaps TRBD1 (6 bases). V was shortened by 4 bases and J by 1 base, with 13 bases between the two germline ends. The length of the CDR3 is 15 residues. CDR1 LGHDT and CDR2 YNNKEL come from the germline V gene (reference sequence). The CDR3 DNA is TGTGCCAGCAGCCGACACCGGACAGAGAACACTGAAGCTTTCTTT. This gives the protein CASSRHRTENTEAFF.

The chain has TRBV5-5 and TRBJ1-1; 7 bases match TRBD1. CDR3 length: 16 amino acids. V dropped 3 bases and J dropped 0; count of bases not matched to a gene: 8. The germline V gene encodes CDR1 SGHKS and CDR2 YYEKEE (reference sequence). The CDR3 DNA follows: TGTGCCAGCAGCTGGGGACAGTCGATCTTGAACACTGAAGCTTTCTTT. Protein: CASSWGQSILNTEAFF.

This clone was counted once. The gene calls are TRBV3-1 (or the pseudogene TRBV3-2) and TRBJ1-1, with 7 bases identical to TRBD1. This CDR3 is 13 amino acids long. In germline, CDR1 is LGHDT, CDR2 YNNKEL (reference sequence). J lost 6 bases, V lost 6 bases, and 7 bases had no gene match. CDR3: CASRKGARAEAFF. As DNA, the CDR3 is TGTGCCAGCAGAAAGGGGGCGCGGGCTGAAGCTTTCTTT.

The genes are TRBV5-4 and TRBJ2-1, with a weak D call TRBD2 (5 bases). The ends were cut back, 4 bases at V and 10 bases at J, with 18 bases in the middle. Germline V gives CDR1 SGHNT, CDR2 YYREEE (reference sequence). CDR3 length equals 14 residues. The CDR3 sequence: CASSHSGGPGEQFF. CDR3 coding DNA: TGTGCCAGCAGCCATTCGGGCGGGCCGGGGGAGCAGTTCTTC.

The V gene is TRBV13, the J gene TRBJ2-1; 7 nucleotides align to TRBD1. Germline V gene data show CDR1 as PRHDT and CDR2 as FYEKMQ (reference sequence). Trimming cost V 1 base and J 8 bases; bases outside gene matches: 11. The CDR3 is 16 amino acids. The CDR3 spells CASSLVQDGTEDEQFF. In nucleotides, the CDR3 is TGTGCCAGCAGCTTAGTTCAAGACGGGACAGAGGATGAGCAGTTCTTC. The whole variable domain, filled in from reference TRBV13 and TRBJ2-1, reads AAGVIQSPRHLIKEKRETATLKCYPIPRHDTVYWYQQGPGQDPQFLISFYEKMQSDKGSIPDRFSAQQFSDYHSELNMSSLELGDSALYFCASSLVQDGTEDEQFFGPGTRLTVL.

V is TRBV5-4 and J is TRBJ2-6; 9 nucleotides match TRBD1. In germline, CDR1 is SGHNT, CDR2 YYREEE (reference sequence). V shed 4 bases and J 0 bases; nucleotides not matched to a gene: 8. CDR3 size: 18 residues. CDR3 sequence (DNA): TGTGCCAGCAGCCGCCTACAGGGGGCCGTCTCTGGGGCCAACGTCCTGACTTTC. Translated: CASSRLQGAVSGANVLTF. Drawing the rest from reference TRBV5-4 and TRBJ2-6, the complete variable domain is ETGVTQSPTHLIKTRGQQVTLRCSSQSGHNTVSWYQQALGQGPQFIFQYYREEENGRGNFPPRFSGLQFPNYSSELNVNALELDDSALYLCASSRLQGAVSGANVLTFGAGSRLTVL.

This clone was picked up one time. One junction end disagrees with the germline gene, perhaps due to a read error. Within the sample, other DNA sequences also encode this same CDR3. The chain joins TRBV19 to TRBJ1-1; maybe TRBD1 (6 bases). Germline V gives CDR1 LNHDA, CDR2 SQIVND (reference sequence). This CDR3 spans 14 amino acids. CDR3 protein: CASSIRNRDTEAFF. Written as DNA, the CDR3 is TGTGCCAGTAGTATTAGAAACAGGGACACTGAAGCGTTCTTT.

This clone was counted a few times. The rearrangement joins TRBV14 to TRBJ1-2, with unresolved D. The CDR3 has 14 amino acids. V lost 4 bases and J lost 7, with 16 bases in between. Germline CDR1 is SGHDN and CDR2 is FVKESK. The CDR3 DNA follows: TGTGCCAGCAGCCGAGCGAGCGGCTGGACTGGCTACACCTTC. It encodes CASSRASGWTGYTF.

J is TRBJ2-7 and V is TRBV28; perhaps TRBD2 as D (7 bases). Germline loops: CDR1 MDHEN, CDR2 SYDVKM. The CDR3 covers 15 residues. The V end was cut by 2 bases, the J end by 1 base, with 12 bases between. The CDR3 reads CASSLGRGPSYEQYF. CDR3 nucleotides: TGTGCCAGCAGTTTAGGGCGGGGGCCTTCCTACGAGCAGTACTTC.

The DNA for the CDR3 is TGTGCCAGCAGCCCCGGGTCGACCGGGGGTACGCAGTATTTT. Amino acid sequence: CASSPGSTGGTQYF. The rearrangement joins TRBV2 to TRBJ2-3; weak D call: TRBD2 (6 bases). Trimming removed 6 bases at V and 8 bases at J, with 18 bases between. The germline V gene has CDR1 SNHLY and CDR2 FYNNEI. This CDR3 is built from 14 residues.

V and J are TRBV18 and TRBJ1-3; 8 bases are a match to TRBD1. This CDR3 is built from 15 residues. V gave up 2 bases and J gave up 2 bases; unmatched junction bases: 2. CDR1 is KGHSH, CDR2 LQKENI, per germline. The DNA of the CDR3 is TGTGCCAGCTCACCAATGACAGGGGCTGGAAACACCATATATTTT. It specifies CASSPMTGAGNTIYF.

The gene calls are TRBV7-9 and TRBJ1-2; 8 bases fit TRBD1. Germline lookup yields CDR1 SEHNR and CDR2 FQNEAQ (reference sequence). This CDR3 comprises 17 residues. With V trimmed by 4 bases and J by 5 bases, 15 bases remained unmatched. The DNA for the CDR3 is TGTGCCAGCAGCTCGATTTCCCTATCAGGGGGCGAATATGGCTACACCTTC. Translating gives CASSSISLSGGEYGYTF. Together with reference TRBV7-9 and TRBJ1-2, the CDR3 gives the full variable domain: DTGVSQNPRHKITKRGQNVTFRCDPISEHNRLYWYRQTLGQGPEFLTYFQNEAQLEKSRLLSDRFSAERPKGSFSTLEIQRTEQGDSAMYLCASSSISLSGGEYGYTFGSGTRLTVV.

V is TRBV9 and J is TRBJ2-2, with TRBD2 identical over 7 bases. Germline V CDR1 and CDR2: SGDLS, YYNGEE. V lost 2 bases to trimming and J lost 2 bases; unmatched junction nucleotides: 12. This CDR3 comprises 18 residues. The DNA of the CDR3 is TGTGCCAGCAGCGTGGGACTAACACGAGCCTTAAACACCGGGGAGCTGTTTTTT. Amino acid sequence: CASSVGLTRALNTGELFF.

This chain links TRBV6-5 with TRBJ2-3, with 7 positions matching TRBD2. There are 14 residues in the CDR3. V lost 5 bases and J lost 4; bases outside the gene matches: 6. CDR1 and CDR2 from the germline V gene are MNHEY and SVGAGI. The chain's CDR3 is CASSPSGDADTQYF. DNA for the CDR3: TGTGCCAGCAGTCCGAGCGGGGATGCAGATACGCAGTATTTT.

The chain carries TRBV2 and TRBJ1-2; unclear D gene. Germline values: CDR1 SNHLY, CDR2 FYNNEI. The CDR3 length is 12 residues. The V and J ends lost 6 bases and 2 bases respectively, with 7 bases between them. CDR3 DNA sequence: TGTGCCAGCAGGGGCTCCAACTATGGCTACACCTTC. It translates to CASRGSNYGYTF.

V is TRBV6-1 and J is TRBJ1-2; 7 bases fit TRBD1. Per germline, CDR1 MNHNS and CDR2 SASEGT. V shed 2 bases, J shed 9 bases, and the junction held 9 bases outside the gene matches. CDR3 length: 14 amino acids. The CDR3 spells CASSEPGTVLSYTF. The CDR3 region has the DNA TGTGCCAGCAGTGAACCCGGGACAGTCTTAAGCTACACCTTC.

The chain couples TRBV6-5 to TRBJ2-5; possibly TRBD2 for D (5 bases). CDR3 length: 15 amino acids. Per the germline V gene, CDR1 is MNHEY and CDR2 is SVGAGI. V dropped 4 bases and J dropped 2 bases, with 14 bases sitting between them. CDR3 nucleotide sequence: TGTGCCAGCAGTTCTTGGACTGGACCACAAGAGACCCAGTACTTC. Residues: CASSSWTGPQETQYF.

This clone was recorded once. This chain links TRBV19 with TRBJ2-6; 7 nucleotides line up with TRBD1. The CDR3 runs to 15 residues. Germline CDR1 reads LNHDA; CDR2 reads SQIVND (reference sequence). Trimming took 9 bases from V and 2 from J; bases not matched to a gene: 7. CDR3 residues: CASRQGPTGANVLTF. The CDR3 coding sequence is TGTGCCAGCCGACAGGGACCTACTGGGGCCAACGTCCTGACTTTC.

The rearrangement joins TRBV18 to TRBJ1-5; the match to TRBD1 covers 8 bases. The V segment lost 8 bases and the J segment 8 bases; nucleotides outside the gene matches: 8. Germline V lookup: CDR1 KGHSH, CDR2 LQKENI. The CDR3 contains 13 residues. CDR3 sequence: CASGQGPLEPQHF. CDR3 coding DNA: TGTGCCAGCGGACAGGGCCCGTTGGAGCCCCAGCATTTT.

This rearrangement joins TRBV3-1 (or the pseudogene TRBV3-2) to TRBJ1-6, with a weak D call TRBD1 (6 bases). Germline V gives CDR1 LGHDT, CDR2 YNNKEL (reference sequence). The CDR3 contains 15 residues. Trimming took 4 bases from V and 10 from J, leaving 17 bases between them. CDR3 loop: CASSPQQGMRSPLHF. The CDR3 nucleotides read TGTGCCAGCAGCCCCCAGCAGGGGATGAGATCACCCCTCCACTTT.

This chain connects TRBV4-1 to TRBJ2-3; unclear D gene. CDR3 length: 14 residues. With 3 bases removed from V and 4 bases from J, the gap between germline ends came to 11 bases. CDR1 is MGHRA, CDR2 YSYEKL, per germline. As DNA, the CDR3 is TGCGCCAGCAGCCAGCCCCTAGTGGCAGATACGCAGTATTTT. Translating it yields CASSQPLVADTQYF.

CDR3 DNA: TGTGCCAGCAGCCGTGATAGCTCTGGAAACACCATATATTTT. Encoded protein: CASSRDSSGNTIYF. The rearrangement joins TRBV7-2 to TRBJ1-3; unclear D gene. The V end was cut by 5 bases, the J end by 0 bases, with 8 bases between. Germline CDR1 is SGHTA and CDR2 is FQGNSA. CDR3 length: 14 residues. The entire variable domain, with the rest obtained from reference TRBV7-2 and TRBJ1-3, is as follows: GAGVSQSPSNKVTEKGKDVELRCDPISGHTALYWYRQSLGQGLEFLIYFQGNSAPDKSGLPSDRFSAERTGGSVSTLTIQRTQQEDSAVYLCASSRDSSGNTIYFGEGSWLTVV.

The V gene is TRBV5-4, the J gene TRBJ1-1; D remains ambiguous. This CDR3 contains 13 residues. Germline-derived CDR1 and CDR2 are SGHNT and YYREEE (reference sequence). V was pared by 4 bases and J by 0 bases, with 7 bases between. Here the CDR3 reads CASSGDLNTEAFF. CDR3 bases: TGTGCCAGCAGCGGCGACTTGAACACTGAAGCTTTCTTT. The entire variable domain, with the rest obtained from reference TRBV5-4 and TRBJ1-1, is as follows: ETGVTQSPTHLIKTRGQQVTLRCSSQSGHNTVSWYQQALGQGPQFIFQYYREEENGRGNFPPRFSGLQFPNYSSELNVNALELDDSALYLCASSGDLNTEAFFGQGTRLTVV.

J is TRBJ1-4 and V is TRBV19; a weak D match, TRBD1 (6 bases). Per germline, CDR1 LNHDA and CDR2 SQIVND (reference sequence). V lost 5 bases to trimming and J lost 4 bases, with 20 bases between them. The CDR3 covers 17 residues. The CDR3 protein is CASSAFLRGHINEKLFF. DNA for the CDR3: TGTGCCAGTAGTGCCTTCCTGAGGGGACACATTAATGAAAAACTGTTTTTT.

The V gene is TRBV6-5, the J gene TRBJ2-7; maybe TRBD1 (6 bases). Per the germline V gene, CDR1 is MNHEY and CDR2 is SVGAGI. Trimming removed 4 bases from V and 3 bases from J, with 16 bases in between. The CDR3 is 15 residues long. DNA of the CDR3: TGTGCCAGCAGTTCTCATGGACAGACTTACTACGAGCAGTACTTC. This translates into CASSSHGQTYYEQYF.

V gene TRBV28 combines with J gene TRBJ2-3; no reliable D call. CDR3 length: 14 amino acids. Trimming stripped 2 bases from V and 1 base from J, with 7 bases between. CDR1 is MDHEN, CDR2 SYDVKM, per germline. The CDR3: CASSLPSGTDTQYF. CDR3 nucleotides: TGTGCCAGCAGTTTACCCTCTGGCACAGATACGCAGTATTTT.

This chain connects TRBV10-1 to TRBJ2-5; TRBD2 aligns across 10 bases. The junction had 3 bases not matched to a gene; V was cut back by 4 bases and J by 1 base. Germline lookup yields CDR1 WNHNN and CDR2 SYGVQD (reference sequence). The CDR3 length is 15 residues. In nucleotides, the CDR3 is TGCGCCAGCAGTGCGGCTAGCGGGGGCCAAGAGACCCAGTACTTC. Translation: CASSAASGGQETQYF.